Detailed here is one TCR beta chain. Ages ranged from roughly 18 to 95 years, with residence in about 23 US areas. Cohorts were assigned according to the clinical history that participants reported. Per the original data handling: Amplification from reference gene primers served as the basis for estimated nucleated cell counts. Profiled with immunoSEQ multiplex PCR; TCRdb holds only in-frame clones, not every one. That table gives V, J and clone size, and the DNA gave D and trimming. The sample yields 120,000 to 150,000 clones, roughly 86% seen once. This specimen belongs to a study of blood T cell repertoires in COVID-19. Study at large: The analysed material was cDNA or gDNA that came from T cells, B-cell-depleted T cells, or PBMCs.

This CDR3 spans 17 amino acids. V lost 1 base, J lost 4 bases, and 10 bases stayed unmatched. Per the germline V gene, CDR1 is MGHRA and CDR2 is YSYEKL. Sequenced material: PBMCs or T cells enriched from blood (not recorded which). The TCR originated in a woman in her forties or fifties with acute COVID-19. The chain recombines TRBV4-1 with TRBJ2-7, with 10 bases aligning to TRBD1. The CDR3 DNA reads as TGCGCCAGCAGCCAAGTTCCTACCGGGACAGGGGTATACGAGCAGTACTTC. Protein: CASSQVPTGTGVYEQYF.